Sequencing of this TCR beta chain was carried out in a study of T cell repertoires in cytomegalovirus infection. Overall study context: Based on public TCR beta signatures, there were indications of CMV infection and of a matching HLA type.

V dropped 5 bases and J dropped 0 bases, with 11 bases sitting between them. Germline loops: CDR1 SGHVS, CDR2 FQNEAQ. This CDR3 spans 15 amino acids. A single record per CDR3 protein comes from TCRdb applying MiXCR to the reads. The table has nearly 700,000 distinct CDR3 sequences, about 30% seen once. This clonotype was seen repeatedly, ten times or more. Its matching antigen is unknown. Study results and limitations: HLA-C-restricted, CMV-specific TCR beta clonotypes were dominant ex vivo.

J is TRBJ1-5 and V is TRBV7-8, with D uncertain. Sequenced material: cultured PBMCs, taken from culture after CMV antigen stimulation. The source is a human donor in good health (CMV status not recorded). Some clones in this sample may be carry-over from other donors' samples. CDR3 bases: TGTGCCAGCAGCCTCGGACGGATTAGCAATCAGCCCCAGCATTTT. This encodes CASSLGRISNQPQHF.